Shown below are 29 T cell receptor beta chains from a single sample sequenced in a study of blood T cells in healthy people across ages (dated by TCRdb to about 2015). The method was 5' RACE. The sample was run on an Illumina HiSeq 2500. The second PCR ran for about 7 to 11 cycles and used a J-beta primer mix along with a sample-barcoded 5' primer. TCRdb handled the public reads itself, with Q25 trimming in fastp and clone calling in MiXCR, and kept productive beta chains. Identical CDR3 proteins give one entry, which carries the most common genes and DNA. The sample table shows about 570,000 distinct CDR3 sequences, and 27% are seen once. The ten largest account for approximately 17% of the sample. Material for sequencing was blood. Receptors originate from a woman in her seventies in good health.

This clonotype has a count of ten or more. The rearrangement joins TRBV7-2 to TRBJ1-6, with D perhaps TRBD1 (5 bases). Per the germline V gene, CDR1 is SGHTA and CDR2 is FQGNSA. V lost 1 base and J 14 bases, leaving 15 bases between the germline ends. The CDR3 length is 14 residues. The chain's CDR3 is CASSLEGVPRALHF. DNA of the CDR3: TGTGCCAGCAGCTTAGAAGGGGTTCCTCGAGCCCTCCACTTT. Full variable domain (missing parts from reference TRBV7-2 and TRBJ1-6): GAGVSQSPSNKVTEKGKDVELRCDPISGHTALYWYRQSLGQGLEFLIYFQGNSAPDKSGLPSDRFSAERTGGSVSTLTIQRTQQEDSAVYLCASSLEGVPRALHFGNGTRLTVT.

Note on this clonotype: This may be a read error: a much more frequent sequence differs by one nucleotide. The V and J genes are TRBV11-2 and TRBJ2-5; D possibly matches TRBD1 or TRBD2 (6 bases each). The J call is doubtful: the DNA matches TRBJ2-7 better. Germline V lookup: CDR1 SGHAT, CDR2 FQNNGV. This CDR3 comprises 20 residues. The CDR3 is CASSAAGLRQGLPFTYEQYF. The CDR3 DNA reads TGTGCCAGCAGCGCGGCGGGACTTCGGCAGGGGCTCCCCTTTACCTACGAGCAGTACTTC.

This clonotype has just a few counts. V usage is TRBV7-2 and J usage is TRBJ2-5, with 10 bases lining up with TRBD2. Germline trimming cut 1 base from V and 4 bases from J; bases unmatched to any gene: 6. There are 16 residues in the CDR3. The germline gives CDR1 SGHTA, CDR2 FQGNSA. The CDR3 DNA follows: TGTGCCAGCAGCTTAGGGGGGCTAGCGGGGGTAGAGACCCAGTACTTC. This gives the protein CASSLGGLAGVETQYF.

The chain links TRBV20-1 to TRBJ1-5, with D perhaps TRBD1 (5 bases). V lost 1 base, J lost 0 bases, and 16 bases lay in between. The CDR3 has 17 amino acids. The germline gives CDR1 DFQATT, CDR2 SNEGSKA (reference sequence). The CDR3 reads CSARVGGTGYSNQPQHF. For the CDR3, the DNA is TGCAGTGCTAGAGTGGGGGGTACGGGTTATAGCAATCAGCCCCAGCATTTT.

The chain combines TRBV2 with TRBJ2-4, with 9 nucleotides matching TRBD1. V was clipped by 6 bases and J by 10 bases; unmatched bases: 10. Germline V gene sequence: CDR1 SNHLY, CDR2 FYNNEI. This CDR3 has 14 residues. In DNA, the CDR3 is TGTGCCAGCAGGGGGGACAGGGCTCCCTATATTCAGTACTTC. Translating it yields CASRGDRAPYIQYF. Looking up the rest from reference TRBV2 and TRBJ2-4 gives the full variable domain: EPEVTQTPSHQVTQMGQEVILRCVPISNHLYFYWYRQILGQKVEFLVSFYNNEISEKSEIFDDQFSVERPDGSNFTLKIRSTKLEDSAMYFCASRGDRAPYIQYFGAGTRLSVL.

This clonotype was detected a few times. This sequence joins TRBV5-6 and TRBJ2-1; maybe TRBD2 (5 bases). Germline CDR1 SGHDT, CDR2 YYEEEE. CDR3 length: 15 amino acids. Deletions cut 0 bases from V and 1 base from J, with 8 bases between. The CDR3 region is CASSLGLQSYNEQFF. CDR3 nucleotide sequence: TGTGCCAGCAGCTTGGGACTACAATCCTACAATGAGCAGTTCTTC.

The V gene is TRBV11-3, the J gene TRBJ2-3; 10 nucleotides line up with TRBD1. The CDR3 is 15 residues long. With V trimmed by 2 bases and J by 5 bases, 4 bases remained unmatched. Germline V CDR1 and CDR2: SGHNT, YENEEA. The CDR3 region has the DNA TGTGCCAGCAGCTTAAGACAGGGGGCTGGAGATACGCAGTATTTT. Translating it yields CASSLRQGAGDTQYF.

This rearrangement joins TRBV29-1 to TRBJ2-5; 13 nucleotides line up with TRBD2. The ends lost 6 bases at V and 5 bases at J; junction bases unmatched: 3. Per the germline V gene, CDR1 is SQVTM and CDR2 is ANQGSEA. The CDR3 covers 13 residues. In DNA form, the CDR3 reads TGCAGCGTACTAGCGGGGGGGCAGGAGACCCAGTACTTC. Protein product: CSVLAGGQETQYF.

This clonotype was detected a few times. CDR3 region: CAIGGPNAGLETQYF. The CDR3 nucleotides are TGTGCCATCGGGGGGCCGAACGCGGGTCTAGAGACCCAGTACTTC. The rearrangement uses TRBV10-3 and TRBJ2-1; D might be TRBD1 or TRBD2, each matching 6 bases. The J call may be incorrect, as the DNA end agrees better with TRBJ2-5. CDR1 is ENHRY, CDR2 SYGVKD, per germline. There are 15 residues in the CDR3.

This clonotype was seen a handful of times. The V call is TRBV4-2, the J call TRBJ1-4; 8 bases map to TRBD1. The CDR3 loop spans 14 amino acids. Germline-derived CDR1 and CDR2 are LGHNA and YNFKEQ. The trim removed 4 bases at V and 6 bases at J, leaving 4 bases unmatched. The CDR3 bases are TGTGCCAGCAGCCCAGGGGGCACTTATGAAAAACTGTTTTTT. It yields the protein CASSPGGTYEKLFF.

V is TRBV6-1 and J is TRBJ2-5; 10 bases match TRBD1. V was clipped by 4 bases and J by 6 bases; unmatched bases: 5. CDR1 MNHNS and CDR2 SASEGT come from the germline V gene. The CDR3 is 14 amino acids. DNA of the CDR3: TGTGCCAGCAGTGTGGGGACAGGGGTGAAGACCCAGTACTTC. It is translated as CASSVGTGVKTQYF.

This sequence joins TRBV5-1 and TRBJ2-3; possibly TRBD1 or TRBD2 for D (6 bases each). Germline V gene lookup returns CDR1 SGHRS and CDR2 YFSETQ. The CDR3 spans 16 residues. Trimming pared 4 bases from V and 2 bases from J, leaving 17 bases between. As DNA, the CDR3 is TGCGCCAGCAGCAAAGAGGGAACGGGGGCCACAGATACGCAGTATTTT. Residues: CASSKEGTGATDTQYF.

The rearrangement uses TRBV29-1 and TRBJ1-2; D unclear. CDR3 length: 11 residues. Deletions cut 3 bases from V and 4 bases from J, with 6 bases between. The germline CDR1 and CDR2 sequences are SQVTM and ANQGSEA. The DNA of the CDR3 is TGCAGCGTTGACCCAGCCTATGGCTACACCTTC. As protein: CSVDPAYGYTF. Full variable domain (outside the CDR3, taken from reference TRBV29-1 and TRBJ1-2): SAVISQKPSRDICQRGTSLTIQCQVDSQVTMMFWYRQQPGQSLTLIATANQGSEATYESGFVIDKFPISRPNLTFSTLTVSNMSPEDSSIYLCSVDPAYGYTFGSGTRLTVV.

The DNA of the CDR3 is TGCGCCAGCAGCTCTAATACAGGGAATTCACCCCTCCACTTT. Its protein is CASSSNTGNSPLHF. V gene TRBV5-1 combines with J gene TRBJ1-6; tentatively, D is TRBD1 (6 bases). Between the trimmed V and J ends, which lost 3 bases and 7 bases, there was a span of 11 bases. CDR3 size: 14 residues. CDR1 and CDR2 (germline): SGHRS, YFSETQ.

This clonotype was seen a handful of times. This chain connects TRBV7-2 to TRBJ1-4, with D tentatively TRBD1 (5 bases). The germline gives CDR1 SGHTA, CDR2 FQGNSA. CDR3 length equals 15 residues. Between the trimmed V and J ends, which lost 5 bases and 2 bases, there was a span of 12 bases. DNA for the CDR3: TGTGCCAGCAGCCCGTGGGACGGCACTAATGAAAAACTGTTTTTT. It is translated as CASSPWDGTNEKLFF.

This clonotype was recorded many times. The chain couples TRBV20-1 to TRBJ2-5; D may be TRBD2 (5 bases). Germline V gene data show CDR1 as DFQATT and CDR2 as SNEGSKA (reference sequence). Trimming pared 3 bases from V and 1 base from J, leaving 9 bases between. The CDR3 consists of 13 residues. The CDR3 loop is CSASWLAQETQYF. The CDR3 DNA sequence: TGCAGTGCTAGCTGGCTAGCCCAAGAGACCCAGTACTTC.

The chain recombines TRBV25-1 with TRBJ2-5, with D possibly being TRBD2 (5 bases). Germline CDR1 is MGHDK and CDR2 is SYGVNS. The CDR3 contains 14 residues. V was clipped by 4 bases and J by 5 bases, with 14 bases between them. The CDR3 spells CASSGRGRWETQYF. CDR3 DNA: TGTGCCAGCAGTGGCCGAGGGCGTTGGGAGACCCAGTACTTC.

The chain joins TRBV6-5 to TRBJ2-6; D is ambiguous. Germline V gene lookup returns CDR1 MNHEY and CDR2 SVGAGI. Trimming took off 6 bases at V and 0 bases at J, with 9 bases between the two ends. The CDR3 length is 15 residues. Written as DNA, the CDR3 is TGTGCCAGCAGGTTACGGAGCTCTGGGGCCAACGTCCTGACTTTC. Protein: CASRLRSSGANVLTF.

The CDR3 region is CASSSGPVEGQPQHF. The CDR3 DNA sequence: TGTGCCAGCAGTTCTGGACCGGTGGAGGGACAGCCCCAGCATTTT. The gene calls are TRBV7-2 and TRBJ1-5; D is unresolved. This CDR3 has 15 residues. Germline CDR1 reads SGHTA; CDR2 reads FQGNSA. V gave up 6 bases and J gave up 7 bases, with 19 bases separating them.

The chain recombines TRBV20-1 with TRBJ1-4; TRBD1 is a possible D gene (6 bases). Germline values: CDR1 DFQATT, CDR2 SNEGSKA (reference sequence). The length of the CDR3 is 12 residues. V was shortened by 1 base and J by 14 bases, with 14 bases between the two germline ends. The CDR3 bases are TGCAGTGCTAGAGGACAGGCCTCGCTCCTGTTTTTT. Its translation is CSARGQASLLFF.

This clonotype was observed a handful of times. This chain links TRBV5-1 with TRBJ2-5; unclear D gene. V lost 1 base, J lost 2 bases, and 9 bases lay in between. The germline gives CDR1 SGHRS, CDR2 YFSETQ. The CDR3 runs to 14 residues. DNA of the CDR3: TGCGCCAGCAGCTTGTTTACCTCACAAGAGACCCAGTACTTC. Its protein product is CASSLFTSQETQYF.

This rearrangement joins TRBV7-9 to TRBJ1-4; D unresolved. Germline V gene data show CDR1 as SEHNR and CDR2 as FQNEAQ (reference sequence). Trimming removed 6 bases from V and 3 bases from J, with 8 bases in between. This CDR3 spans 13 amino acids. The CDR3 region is CASRGWSNEKLFF. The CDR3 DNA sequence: TGTGCCAGCAGGGGTTGGTCTAATGAAAAACTGTTTTTT. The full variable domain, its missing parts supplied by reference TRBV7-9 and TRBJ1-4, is DTGVSQNPRHKITKRGQNVTFRCDPISEHNRLYWYRQTLGQGPEFLTYFQNEAQLEKSRLLSDRFSAERPKGSFSTLEIQRTEQGDSAMYLCASRGWSNEKLFFGSGTQLSVL.

DNA of the CDR3: TGCGCCAGCAGTCAGACTAGCGGGGGTCAAGAGACCCAGTACTTC. Translating gives CASSQTSGGQETQYF. V gene TRBV10-2 combines with J gene TRBJ2-5; 12 bases are shared with TRBD2. CDR1 is WSHSY, CDR2 SAAADI, per germline. The V segment lost 5 bases and the J segment 2 bases; nucleotides outside the gene matches: 3. The CDR3 extends over 15 amino acids.

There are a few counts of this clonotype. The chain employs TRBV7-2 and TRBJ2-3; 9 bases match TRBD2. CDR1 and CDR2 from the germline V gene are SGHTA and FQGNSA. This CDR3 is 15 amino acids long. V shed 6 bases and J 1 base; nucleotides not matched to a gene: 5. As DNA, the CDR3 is TGTGCCAGCAGTAGGGTAGCGGGGGGCACAGATACGCAGTATTTT. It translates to CASSRVAGGTDTQYF.

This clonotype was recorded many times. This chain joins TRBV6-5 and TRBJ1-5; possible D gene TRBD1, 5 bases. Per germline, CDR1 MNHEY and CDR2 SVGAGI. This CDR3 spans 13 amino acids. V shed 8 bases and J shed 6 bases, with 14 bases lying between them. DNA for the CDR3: TGTGCCAGCGAGAGGACAAGAGGTCAGCCCCAGCATTTT. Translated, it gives CASERTRGQPQHF.

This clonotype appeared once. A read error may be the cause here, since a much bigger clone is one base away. The CDR3 bases are TGTGCCATCAGTGACAGGGGAGAGACCCAGCACTTC. Amino acid sequence: CAISDRGETQHF. V and J are TRBV10-3 and TRBJ2-5; TRBD1 is a possible D gene (6 bases). This CDR3 has 12 residues. Per germline, CDR1 ENHRY and CDR2 SYGVKD.

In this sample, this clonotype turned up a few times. The CDR3 DNA is TGTGCCTGGGTCCCCGGGACAGGGGCTGGAAACACCATATATTTT. Encoded protein: CAWVPGTGAGNTIYF. This chain connects TRBV30 to TRBJ1-3, with TRBD1 identical over 10 bases. The length of the CDR3 is 15 residues. The V gene's germline CDR1 is GTSNPN and CDR2 SVGIG (reference sequence). J was trimmed by 2 bases and V by 5 bases; bases with no gene match: 6.

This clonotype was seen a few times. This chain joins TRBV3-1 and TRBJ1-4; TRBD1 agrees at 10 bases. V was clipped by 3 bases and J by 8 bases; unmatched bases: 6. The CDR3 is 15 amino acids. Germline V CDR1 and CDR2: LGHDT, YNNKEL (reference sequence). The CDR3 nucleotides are TGTGCCAGCAGCCAGCCGGGACAGGGGAGCGAAAAACTGTTTTTT. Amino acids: CASSQPGQGSEKLFF.

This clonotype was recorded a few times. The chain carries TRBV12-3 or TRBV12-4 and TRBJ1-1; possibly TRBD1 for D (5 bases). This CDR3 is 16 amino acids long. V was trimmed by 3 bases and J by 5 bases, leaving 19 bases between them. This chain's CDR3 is CASSLGVGRRSTEAFF. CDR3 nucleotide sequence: TGTGCCAGCAGTTTGGGGGTGGGACGCCGGAGTACTGAAGCTTTCTTT.